The source of this T cell receptor beta chain is a study of graft-versus-host responses after intestinal transplantation. Study-level background: The transplants performed in recipients were multivisceral, liver-intestinal, or isolated intestinal. Uniformly, recipients were administered anti-thymocyte globulin induction with subsequent tacrolimus and steroids for approximately 3 years. Study-wide findings and caveats: Allograft clonal ratios (graft-versus-host to host-versus-graft) were high in patients who had graft-donor T cell macrochimerism. GvH clones occurred in recipient marrow; some first appeared in ileum or blood.

Tissue processing of the graft released intraepithelial and lamina propria lymphocytes from it. Sequencing was performed with immunoSEQ multiplex PCR; in TCRdb, only in-frame clones are kept and a portion is missing. This sample has more than 13,000 clones, with roughly 68% found just once. Remarks on this clone: Antigen specificity is unknown.

This CDR3 contains 14 residues. Germline V gene data show CDR1 as SGHNT and CDR2 as YYREEE (reference sequence). V was clipped by 1 base and J by 3 bases, with 7 bases between them. The source was ileum tissue, collected just over 700 days after intestinal transplantation. This clonotype was sampled from a human patient who received an intestinal transplant, so some T cells may come from the graft donor. The rearrangement uses TRBV5-4 and TRBJ1-4; D may be TRBD1 (5 bases). This CDR3 is CASSLQGPNEKLFF. Written as DNA, the CDR3 is TGTGCCAGCAGCTTGCAGGGTCCTAATGAAAAACTGTTTTTT.